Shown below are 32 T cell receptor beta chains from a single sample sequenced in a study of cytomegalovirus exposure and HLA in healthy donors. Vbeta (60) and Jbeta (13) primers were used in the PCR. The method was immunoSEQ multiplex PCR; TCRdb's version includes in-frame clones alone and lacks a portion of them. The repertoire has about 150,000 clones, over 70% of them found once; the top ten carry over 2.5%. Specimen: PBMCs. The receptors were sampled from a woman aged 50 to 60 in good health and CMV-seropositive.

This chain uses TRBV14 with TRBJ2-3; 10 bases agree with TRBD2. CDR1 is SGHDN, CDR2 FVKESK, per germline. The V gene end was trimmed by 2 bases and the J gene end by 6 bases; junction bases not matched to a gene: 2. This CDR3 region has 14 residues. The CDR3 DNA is TGTGCCAGCAGCCAAACTAGCGGGATGGATACGCAGTATTTT. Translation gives CASSQTSGMDTQYF.

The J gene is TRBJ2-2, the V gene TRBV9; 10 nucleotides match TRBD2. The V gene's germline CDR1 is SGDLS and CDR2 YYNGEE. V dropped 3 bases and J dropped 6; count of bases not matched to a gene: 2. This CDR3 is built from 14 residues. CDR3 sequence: CASSGGLAPGELFF. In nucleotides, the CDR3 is TGTGCCAGCAGCGGGGGACTAGCGCCCGGGGAGCTGTTTTTT.

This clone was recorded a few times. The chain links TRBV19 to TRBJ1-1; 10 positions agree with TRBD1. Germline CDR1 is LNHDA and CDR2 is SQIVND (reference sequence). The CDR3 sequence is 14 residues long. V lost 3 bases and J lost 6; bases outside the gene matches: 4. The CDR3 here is CASSIGGQGSEAFF. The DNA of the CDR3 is TGTGCCAGTAGTATTGGGGGACAGGGGTCTGAAGCTTTCTTT.

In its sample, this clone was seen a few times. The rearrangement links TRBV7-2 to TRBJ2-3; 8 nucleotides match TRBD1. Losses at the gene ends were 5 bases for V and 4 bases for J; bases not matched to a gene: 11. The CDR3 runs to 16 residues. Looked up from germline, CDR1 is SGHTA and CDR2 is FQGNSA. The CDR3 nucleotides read TGTGCCAGCAGCCGACAGGGGCCGCCTGCGGCAGATACGCAGTATTTT. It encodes CASSRQGPPAADTQYF.

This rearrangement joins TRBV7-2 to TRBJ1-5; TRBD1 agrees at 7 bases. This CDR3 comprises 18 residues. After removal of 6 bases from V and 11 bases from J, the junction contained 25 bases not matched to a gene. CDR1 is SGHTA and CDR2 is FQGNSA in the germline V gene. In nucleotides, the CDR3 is TGTGCCAGCAGGTCACCGGGACAGACCGGGTTCTCGCCGACGGCCCAGCATTTT. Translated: CASRSPGQTGFSPTAQHF.

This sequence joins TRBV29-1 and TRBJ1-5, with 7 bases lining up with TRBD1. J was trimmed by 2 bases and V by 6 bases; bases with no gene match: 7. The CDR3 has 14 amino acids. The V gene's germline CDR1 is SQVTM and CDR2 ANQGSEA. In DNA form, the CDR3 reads TGCAGCGTAAGGACCGGGACAGGCAATCAGCCCCAGCATTTT. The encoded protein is CSVRTGTGNQPQHF.

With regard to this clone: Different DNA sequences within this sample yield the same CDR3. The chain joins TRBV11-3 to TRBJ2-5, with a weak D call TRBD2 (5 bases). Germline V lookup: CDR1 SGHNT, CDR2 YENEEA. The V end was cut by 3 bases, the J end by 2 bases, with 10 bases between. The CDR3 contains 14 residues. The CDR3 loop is CASSLNGLQETQYF. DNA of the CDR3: TGTGCCAGCAGCTTGAACGGACTGCAAGAGACCCAGTACTTC.

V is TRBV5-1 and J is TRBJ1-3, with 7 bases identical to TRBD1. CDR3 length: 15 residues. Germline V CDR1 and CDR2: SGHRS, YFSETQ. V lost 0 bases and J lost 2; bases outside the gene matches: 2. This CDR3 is CASSLEGATGNTIYF. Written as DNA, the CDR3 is TGCGCCAGCAGCTTGGAGGGGGCGACTGGAAACACCATATATTTT. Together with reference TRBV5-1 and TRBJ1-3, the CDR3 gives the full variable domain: KAGVTQTPRYLIKTRGQQVTLSCSPISGHRSVSWYQQTPGQGLQFLFEYFSETQRNKGNFPGRFSGRQFSNSRSEMNVSTLELGDSALYLCASSLEGATGNTIYFGEGSWLTVV.

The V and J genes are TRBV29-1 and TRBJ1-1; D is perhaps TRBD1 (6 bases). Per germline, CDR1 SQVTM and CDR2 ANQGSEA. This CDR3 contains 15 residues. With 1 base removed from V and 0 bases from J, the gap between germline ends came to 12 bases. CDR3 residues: CSVEATGQMNTEAFF. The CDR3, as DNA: TGCAGCGTTGAAGCGACAGGCCAAATGAACACTGAAGCTTTCTTT.

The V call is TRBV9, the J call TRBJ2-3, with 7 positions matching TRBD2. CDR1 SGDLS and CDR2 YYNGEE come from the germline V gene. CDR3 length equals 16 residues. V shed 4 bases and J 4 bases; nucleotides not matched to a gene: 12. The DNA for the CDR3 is TGTGCCAGCAGCACCAGCAGCTGGGGGGGATCAGATACGCAGTATTTT. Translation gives CASSTSSWGGSDTQYF.

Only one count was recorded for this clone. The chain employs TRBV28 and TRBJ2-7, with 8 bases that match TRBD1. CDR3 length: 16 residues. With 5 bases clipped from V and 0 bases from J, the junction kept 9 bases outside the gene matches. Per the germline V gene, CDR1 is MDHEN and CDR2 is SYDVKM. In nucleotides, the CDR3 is TGTGCCAGCAGTCCACCCGGGACAGGAGTCTCCTACGAGCAGTACTTC. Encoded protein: CASSPPGTGVSYEQYF.

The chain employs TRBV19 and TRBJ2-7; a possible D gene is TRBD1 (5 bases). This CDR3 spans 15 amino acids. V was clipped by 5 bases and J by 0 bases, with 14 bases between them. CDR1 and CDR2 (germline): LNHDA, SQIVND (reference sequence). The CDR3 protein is CASSLTVRSSYEQYF. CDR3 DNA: TGTGCCAGTAGTCTGACAGTTCGGAGCTCCTACGAGCAGTACTTC.

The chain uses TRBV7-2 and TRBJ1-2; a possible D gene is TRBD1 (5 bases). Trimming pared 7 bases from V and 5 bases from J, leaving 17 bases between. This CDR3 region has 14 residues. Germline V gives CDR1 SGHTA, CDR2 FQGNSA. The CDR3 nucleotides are TGTGCCAGCACCCCAGGCGGGGGGGGATATGGCTACACCTTC. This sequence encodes CASTPGGGGYGYTF.

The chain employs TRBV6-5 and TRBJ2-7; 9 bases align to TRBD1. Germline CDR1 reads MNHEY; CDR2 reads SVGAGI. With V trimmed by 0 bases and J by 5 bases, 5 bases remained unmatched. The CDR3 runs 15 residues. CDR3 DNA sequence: TGTGCCAGCAGTTACTCCCCCGGACAGGGGAACGAGCAGTACTTC. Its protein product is CASSYSPGQGNEQYF.

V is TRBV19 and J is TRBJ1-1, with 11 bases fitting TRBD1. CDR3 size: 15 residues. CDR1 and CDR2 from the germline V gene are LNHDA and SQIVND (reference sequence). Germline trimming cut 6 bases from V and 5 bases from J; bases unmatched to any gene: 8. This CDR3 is CASRRGTGGGTEAFF. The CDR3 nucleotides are TGTGCCAGTAGACGCGGGACAGGGGGAGGGACTGAAGCTTTCTTT.

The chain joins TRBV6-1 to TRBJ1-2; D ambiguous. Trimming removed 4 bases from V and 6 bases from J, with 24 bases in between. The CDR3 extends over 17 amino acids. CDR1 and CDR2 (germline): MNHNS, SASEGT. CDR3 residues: CASSVDLSLAMLDGYTF. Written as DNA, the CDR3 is TGTGCCAGCAGTGTCGATCTATCCCTAGCCATGTTAGATGGCTACACCTTC.

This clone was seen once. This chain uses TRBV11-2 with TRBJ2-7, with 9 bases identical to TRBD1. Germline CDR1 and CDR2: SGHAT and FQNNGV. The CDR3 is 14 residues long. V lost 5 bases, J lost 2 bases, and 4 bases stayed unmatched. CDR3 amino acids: CASSPRTGAYEQYF. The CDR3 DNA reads TGTGCCAGCAGCCCCCGGACAGGGGCCTACGAGCAGTACTTC.

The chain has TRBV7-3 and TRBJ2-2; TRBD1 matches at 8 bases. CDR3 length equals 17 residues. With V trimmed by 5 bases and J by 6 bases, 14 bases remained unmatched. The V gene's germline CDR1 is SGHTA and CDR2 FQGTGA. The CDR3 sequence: CASSTGQGPSLAGELFF. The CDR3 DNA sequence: TGTGCCAGCAGCACAGGACAGGGTCCCTCGCTGGCCGGGGAGCTGTTTTTT.

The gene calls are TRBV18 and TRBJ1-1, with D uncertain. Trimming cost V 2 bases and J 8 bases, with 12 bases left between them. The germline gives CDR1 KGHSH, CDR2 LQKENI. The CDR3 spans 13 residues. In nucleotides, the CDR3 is TGTGCCAGCTCACCAAAGTTAGTCGGGGAAGCTTTCTTT. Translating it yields CASSPKLVGEAFF.

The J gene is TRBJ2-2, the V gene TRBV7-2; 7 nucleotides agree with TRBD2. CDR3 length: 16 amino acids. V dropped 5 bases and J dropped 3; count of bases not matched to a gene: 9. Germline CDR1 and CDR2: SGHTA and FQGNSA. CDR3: CASSLLAGDYTGELFF. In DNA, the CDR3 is TGTGCCAGCAGCCTCCTCGCGGGGGACTACACCGGGGAGCTGTTTTTT.

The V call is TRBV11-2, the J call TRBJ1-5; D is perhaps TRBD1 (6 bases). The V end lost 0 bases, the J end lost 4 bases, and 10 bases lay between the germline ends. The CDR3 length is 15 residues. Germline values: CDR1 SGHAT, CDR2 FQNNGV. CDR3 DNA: TGTGCCAGCAGCTTAGAGAGGGGGGGGAATCAGCCCCAGCATTTT. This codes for CASSLERGGNQPQHF.

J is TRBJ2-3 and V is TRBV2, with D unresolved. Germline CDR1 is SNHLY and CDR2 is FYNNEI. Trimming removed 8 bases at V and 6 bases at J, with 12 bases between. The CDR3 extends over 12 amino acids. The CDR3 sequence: CASGPVSDTQYF. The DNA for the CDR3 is TGTGCCAGCGGGCCGGTTTCGGATACGCAGTATTTT.

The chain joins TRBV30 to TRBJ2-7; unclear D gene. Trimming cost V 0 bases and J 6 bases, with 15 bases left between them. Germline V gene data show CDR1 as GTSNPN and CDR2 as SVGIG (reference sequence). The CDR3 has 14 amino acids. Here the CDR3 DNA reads TGTGCCTGGAGTGTACTTAGTGAGTCATCCGAGCAGTACTTC. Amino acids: CAWSVLSESSEQYF.

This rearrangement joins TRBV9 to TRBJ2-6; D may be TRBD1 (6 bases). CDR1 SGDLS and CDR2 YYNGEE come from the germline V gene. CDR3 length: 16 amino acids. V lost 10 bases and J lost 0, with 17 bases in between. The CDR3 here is CAGWAGAYSGANVLTF. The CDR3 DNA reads TGTGCCGGATGGGCAGGGGCCTACTCTGGGGCCAACGTCCTGACTTTC.

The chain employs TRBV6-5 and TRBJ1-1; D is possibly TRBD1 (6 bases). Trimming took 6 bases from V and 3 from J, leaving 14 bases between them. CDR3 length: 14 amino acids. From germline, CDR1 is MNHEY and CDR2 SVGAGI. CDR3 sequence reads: CASRPRTGYTEAFF. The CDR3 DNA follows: TGTGCCAGCAGACCACGTACAGGGTACACTGAAGCTTTCTTT.

CDR3 in DNA: TGTGCCAGCAGCGTAGAAGTGGGGCCCACCTATGGCTACACCTTC. This codes for CASSVEVGPTYGYTF. V is TRBV9 and J is TRBJ1-2; possibly TRBD1 for D (5 bases). The V and J ends lost 0 bases and 4 bases respectively, with 13 bases between them. The CDR3 extends over 15 amino acids. CDR1 SGDLS and CDR2 YYNGEE come from the germline V gene.

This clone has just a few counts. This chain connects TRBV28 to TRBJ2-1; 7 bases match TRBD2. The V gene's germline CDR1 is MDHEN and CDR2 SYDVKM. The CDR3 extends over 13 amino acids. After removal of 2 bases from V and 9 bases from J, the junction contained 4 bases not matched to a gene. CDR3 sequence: CASSLTASGEQFF. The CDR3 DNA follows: TGTGCCAGCAGTTTAACCGCTAGCGGTGAGCAGTTCTTC.

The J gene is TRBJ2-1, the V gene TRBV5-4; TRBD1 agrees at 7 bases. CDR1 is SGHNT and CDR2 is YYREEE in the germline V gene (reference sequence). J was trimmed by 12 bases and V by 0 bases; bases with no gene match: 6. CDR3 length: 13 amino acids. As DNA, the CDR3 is TGTGCCAGCAGCTTGGGGAACAGGGGAACGCAGTTCTTC. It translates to CASSLGNRGTQFF.

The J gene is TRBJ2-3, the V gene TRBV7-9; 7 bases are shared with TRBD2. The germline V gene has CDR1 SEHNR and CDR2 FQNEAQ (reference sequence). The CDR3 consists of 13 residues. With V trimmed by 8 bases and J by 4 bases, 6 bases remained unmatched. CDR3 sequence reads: CASSSRGSDTQYF. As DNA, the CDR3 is TGTGCCAGCTCATCGCGGGGGTCAGATACGCAGTATTTT.

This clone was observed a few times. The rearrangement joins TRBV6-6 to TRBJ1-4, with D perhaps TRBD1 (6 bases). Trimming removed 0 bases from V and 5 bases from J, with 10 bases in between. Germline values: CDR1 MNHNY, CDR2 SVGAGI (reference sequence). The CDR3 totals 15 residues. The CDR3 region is CASSYSPGENEKLFF. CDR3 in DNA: TGTGCCAGCAGTTACTCGCCAGGGGAAAATGAAAAACTGTTTTTT.

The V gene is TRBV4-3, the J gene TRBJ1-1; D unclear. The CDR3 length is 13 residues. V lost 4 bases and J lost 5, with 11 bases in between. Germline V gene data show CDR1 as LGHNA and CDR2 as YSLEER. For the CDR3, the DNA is TGCGCCAGCAGCCCGCAACGGGTGACTGAAGCTTTCTTT. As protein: CASSPQRVTEAFF.

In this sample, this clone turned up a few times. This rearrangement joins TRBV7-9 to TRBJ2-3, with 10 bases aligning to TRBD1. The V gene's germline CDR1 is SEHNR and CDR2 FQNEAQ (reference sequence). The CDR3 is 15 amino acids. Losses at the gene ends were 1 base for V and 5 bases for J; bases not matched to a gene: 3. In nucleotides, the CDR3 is TGTGCCAGCAGCTTAGGACAGGGGGCGCGAGATACGCAGTATTTT. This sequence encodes CASSLGQGARDTQYF.